Following are 24 T cell receptor beta chains from one sample sequenced in a study of blood T cells in healthy people across ages. PCR was performed a second time for 7 to 11 cycles using a sample-barcoded 5' primer and a J-beta primer mix. TCRdb re-analysed the 5' RACE reads in MiXCR, keeping a single row per CDR3 protein. Counted here are about 650,000 distinct CDR3 sequences, 32% occurring once; the ten biggest clones make up approximately 15%. The sequenced sample was blood. The origin of the receptors is a woman at least 80 years old in good health.

With respect to this clonotype: With a much larger clone just one base away, this may be a read error. The chain carries TRBV5-1 and TRBJ2-5; 7 nucleotides align to TRBD1. V was clipped by 4 bases and J by 11 bases; unmatched bases: 11. The CDR3 is 13 residues long. Germline V gene lookup returns CDR1 SGHRS and CDR2 YFSETQ. The CDR3 bases are TGCGCCAGCAGCATAGGACAGGACCACGGGCAGTACTTC. Residues: CASSIGQDHGQYF.

At least ten counts were recorded for this clonotype. The chain uses TRBV27 and TRBJ2-7; 9 nucleotides align to TRBD1. Germline CDR1 MNHEY, CDR2 SMNVEV (reference sequence). CDR3 length: 13 residues. The V and J ends lost 0 bases and 6 bases, in that order; junction bases with no gene match: 0. CDR3 amino acids: CASSLSGQGEQYF. DNA for the CDR3: TGTGCCAGCAGTTTATCGGGACAGGGCGAGCAGTACTTC.

In this sample, this clonotype turned up many times. The chain recombines TRBV20-1 with TRBJ2-7; no clear D. The CDR3 runs 12 residues. Trimming removed 4 bases from V and 3 bases from J, with 10 bases in between. From germline, CDR1 is DFQATT and CDR2 SNEGSKA (reference sequence). CDR3 sequence reads: CSATLLGYEQYF. CDR3 sequence (DNA): TGCAGTGCTACCCTATTGGGCTACGAGCAGTACTTC.

The genes are TRBV5-6 and TRBJ2-1; the match to TRBD1 covers 8 bases. Germline lookup yields CDR1 SGHDT and CDR2 YYEEEE. J was trimmed by 3 bases and V by 2 bases; bases with no gene match: 10. The CDR3 is 17 amino acids. CDR3 coding DNA: TGTGCCAGCAGCTTACACTTCGGACAGGGAGGCTACAATGAGCAGTTCTTC. Translated, it gives CASSLHFGQGGYNEQFF.

This clonotype was picked up many times. This rearrangement joins TRBV27 to TRBJ1-2; D perhaps matches TRBD1 (6 bases). Between the trimmed V and J ends, which lost 8 bases and 1 base, there was a span of 17 bases. The CDR3 has 15 amino acids. The germline V gene has CDR1 MNHEY and CDR2 SMNVEV (reference sequence). CDR3 DNA sequence: TGTGCCAGCGCTTGGGCAGGGGTTGATAACTATGGCTACACCTTC. Its translation is CASAWAGVDNYGYTF.

As regards this clonotype: Possible read error: a much larger clone is one base away. The chain employs TRBV18 and TRBJ2-7; weak D call: TRBD1 (5 bases). The CDR3 is made up of 13 amino acids. Trimming cost V 8 bases and J 2 bases, with 13 bases left between them. In germline, CDR1 is KGHSH, CDR2 LQKENI. The CDR3: CASARRETYEQYF. The CDR3 coding sequence is TGTGCCAGCGCCCGCAGGGAAACCTACGAGCAGTACTTC.

This clonotype occurred a few times. V and J are TRBV15 and TRBJ2-1; possibly TRBD1 for D (6 bases). Trimming took off 2 bases at V and 5 bases at J, with 25 bases between the two ends. The CDR3 totals 19 residues. From germline, CDR1 is LNHNV and CDR2 YYDKDF (reference sequence). CDR3 DNA: TGTGCCACCAGCAGAATTCACGGGACACTACGAGCCTTGGACAATGAGCAGTTCTTC. Its protein product is CATSRIHGTLRALDNEQFF.

In the case of this clonotype: A much larger clone lies one base from this, so it may be a read error. V is TRBV20-1 and J is TRBJ2-1; the match to TRBD2 covers 12 bases. The germline gives CDR1 DFQATT, CDR2 SNEGSKA (reference sequence). V shed 4 bases and J 10 bases; nucleotides not matched to a gene: 8. This CDR3 comprises 14 residues. The CDR3 spells CSATWLAGGREQFF. DNA of the CDR3: TGCAGTGCTACTTGGCTAGCGGGGGGGAGGGAGCAGTTCTTC.

This clonotype was detected a few times. Since a much larger clone is just one base distant, this may be a read error. The chain joins TRBV10-3 to TRBJ2-1; 8 bases line up with TRBD2. This CDR3 contains 14 residues. Germline V gene sequence: CDR1 ENHRY, CDR2 SYGVKD. CDR3 amino acids: CAIRRGESYNGQFF. CDR3 bases: TGTGCCATCCGGCGGGGGGAATCCTACAATGGGCAGTTCTTC.

This clonotype was counted between two and nine times. This may be a read error, as it is one base from a much larger clone. The gene calls are TRBV5-1 and TRBJ2-5, with a weak D call TRBD1 (5 bases). Trimming took off 0 bases at V and 11 bases at J, with 20 bases between the two ends. The CDR3 totals 15 residues. Looked up from germline, CDR1 is SGHRS and CDR2 is YFSETQ. The CDR3, as DNA: TGCGCCAGCAGCTTGGCAGGACAATCCTACAATGAGCAGTACTTC. Encoded protein: CASSLAGQSYNEQYF.

As concerns this clonotype: This could be a read error, since a much larger clone is one nucleotide away. The conserved closing phenylalanine or tryptophan is absent in this CDR3, likely reflecting a read error. V is TRBV24-1 and J is TRBJ2-3; 7 nucleotides agree with TRBD2. This CDR3 is built from 15 residues. Unmatched junction bases numbered 2, after V lost 3 bases and J lost 0 bases. Germline CDR1 and CDR2: KGHDR and SFDVKD. DNA of the CDR3: TGTGCCACCAGTGATGGACTAGGGAGCACAGATACGCAGTATTTG. Protein product: CATSDGLGSTDTQYL.

V usage is TRBV6-6 and J usage is TRBJ1-6; D uncertain. Germline lookup yields CDR1 MNHNY and CDR2 SVGAGI (reference sequence). The CDR3 has 14 amino acids. Trimming removed 10 bases at V and 17 bases at J, with 27 bases between. The CDR3 loop reads CATALPSDNSSVHF. CDR3 sequence (DNA): TGTGCCACCGCGCTGCCAAGCGACAATTCATCTGTCCACTTT.

In this sample, this clonotype turned up a few times. This could be a read error, since a much larger clone is one nucleotide away. The gene calls are TRBV5-1 and TRBJ2-1; the D call may be TRBD1 or TRBD2 (5 bases each). The CDR3 is 15 residues long. Deletions cut 4 bases from V and 3 bases from J, with 14 bases between. Germline CDR1 and CDR2: SGHRS and YFSETQ. CDR3 coding DNA: TGCGCCAGCAGCGTGGCCAGGGAGATCTACAATGAGCAGTTCTTC. Translating it yields CASSVAREIYNEQFF.

The chain combines TRBV14 with TRBJ2-3, with 7 bases aligning to TRBD2. The V segment lost 1 base and the J segment 6 bases; nucleotides outside the gene matches: 4. Germline loops: CDR1 SGHDN, CDR2 FVKESK. This CDR3 is built from 14 residues. This CDR3 reads CASSQGGGADTQYF. The CDR3, as DNA: TGTGCCAGCAGCCAAGGGGGAGGGGCGGATACGCAGTATTTT.

This clonotype was counted many times. CDR3 sequence (DNA): TGTGCCAGCAGCAAGGGCAGCTACCAAGAGACCCAGTACTTC. Protein: CASSKGSYQETQYF. V and J are TRBV21-1 and TRBJ2-5. TRBV21-1 is a pseudogene segment. The CDR3 covers 14 residues.

A word on this clonotype: One end of the junction fails to match germline, which may point to a read error. The CDR3 is CSAGEPGPNTEAFF. CDR3 DNA: TGCAGTGCTGGAGAGCCAGGTCCGAACACTGAAGCTTTCTTT. The rearrangement links TRBV20-1 to TRBJ1-1; D unresolved. The CDR3 has 14 residues. CDR1 is DFQATT and CDR2 is SNEGSKA in the germline V gene (reference sequence).

On this clonotype itself: This may be a read error, as it is one base from a much larger clone. This chain joins TRBV20-1 and TRBJ2-7; maybe TRBD1 (6 bases). V was cut by 1 base and J by 8 bases, with 12 bases left in between. The CDR3 has 12 amino acids. Germline assignment: CDR1 DFQATT and CDR2 SNEGSKA (reference sequence). The CDR3 DNA reads TGCAGTGCTAGAGGAAGACAGGACAAGCAGTACTTC. The encoded protein is CSARGRQDKQYF.

Many counts were recorded for this clonotype. This rearrangement joins TRBV6-1 to TRBJ2-4; TRBD2 aligns across 7 bases. Trimming at V came to 6 bases and at J to 8 bases, leaving 13 bases not matched to a gene. The CDR3 is made up of 15 amino acids. The germline V gene has CDR1 MNHNS and CDR2 SASEGT. The DNA of the CDR3 is TGTGCCAGCAGAAGTAGGGGAGGGACGGGGGACATTCAGTACTTC. Protein: CASRSRGGTGDIQYF.

This clonotype appeared many times. CDR3 sequence (DNA): TGTGCCAGCAGCCCCGGGTGGAGCACAGATACGCAGTATTTT. Its translation: CASSPGWSTDTQYF. This chain connects TRBV5-5 to TRBJ2-3; D is undetermined. Germline V CDR1 and CDR2: SGHKS, YYEKEE (reference sequence). Trimming took off 4 bases at V and 0 bases at J, with 9 bases between the two ends. This CDR3 region has 14 residues.

The chain employs TRBV3-1 and TRBJ1-4, with D possibly being TRBD1 (5 bases). This CDR3 has 14 amino acids. Germline values: CDR1 LGHDT, CDR2 YNNKEL (reference sequence). With 4 bases removed from V and 10 bases from J, the gap between germline ends came to 16 bases. CDR3 nucleotide sequence: TGTGCCAGCAGCCGGGACCGCCCCGACGGAAAACTGTTTTTT. Its protein product is CASSRDRPDGKLFF.

Ten or more counts support this clonotype. The junction does not match germline at one end; this may be a read error. The CDR3 loop is CGARGRDTQYF. CDR3 DNA sequence: TGCGGTGCAAGGGGGCGGGATACGCAGTATTTT. The V gene is TRBV20-1, the J gene TRBJ2-3, with TRBD1 matching over 7 bases. The CDR3 is made up of 11 amino acids. Germline V gives CDR1 DFQATT, CDR2 SNEGSKA (reference sequence).

This clonotype has only one observation. The rearrangement joins TRBV20-1 to TRBJ2-6; 8 bases align to TRBD1. The germline V gene encodes CDR1 DFQATT and CDR2 SNEGSKA (reference sequence). CDR3 length: 17 amino acids. The V segment lost 5 bases and the J segment 0 bases; nucleotides outside the gene matches: 9. CDR3 protein: CSAYKQGAISGANVLTF. The CDR3 bases are TGCAGTGCTTACAAGCAGGGGGCCATCTCTGGGGCCAACGTCCTGACTTTC.

The rearrangement joins TRBV4-3 to TRBJ2-7, with D hard to call. The CDR3 covers 14 residues. CDR1 is LGHNA and CDR2 is YSLEER in the germline V gene. V was cut by 4 bases and J by 0 bases, with 10 bases left in between. The CDR3 is CASSPATLSYEQYF. Here the CDR3 DNA reads TGCGCCAGCAGCCCAGCCACCCTCTCCTACGAGCAGTACTTC.

In its sample, this clonotype was seen many times. This rearrangement joins TRBV11-2 to TRBJ2-7; D may correspond to TRBD1 or TRBD2 (5 bases each). V dropped 5 bases and J dropped 5 bases, with 19 bases sitting between them. Looked up from germline, CDR1 is SGHAT and CDR2 is FQNNGV. The CDR3 totals 15 residues. This chain's CDR3 is CASSLGPGRGDEQYF. CDR3 DNA: TGTGCCAGCAGCCTTGGGCCGGGACGAGGGGACGAGCAGTACTTC.